This is a list of T cell receptor beta chains from one sample in a study of blood T cell repertoires in COVID-19. Some clones are missing from TCRdb's copy, which holds only in-frame ones; the method was immunoSEQ multiplex PCR. The sample comprises 150,000 to 200,000 clones, roughly 90% of which are singletons, and about 6.3% rests with the top ten. The sample comprised PBMCs or T cells enriched from blood (not recorded which). These receptors all stem from a woman aged 45-60 years who had recovered from COVID-19. The CDR3 runs from the conserved cysteine through the conserved F or W. A D gene is named only where the DNA matches it firmly. Expanded clones get a size class; other rows say once, few or many, or leave the size out.

CDR3nt: TGTGCCAGTGGTTCTGTGGGGCTAGATAAAGAGACCCAGTACTTC
CDR3aa: CASGSVGLDKETQYF
j_gene: TRBJ2-5
d_gene: NA
abundance: few
v_gene: TRBV19

CDR3nt: TGTGCCAGCAGATTAGCCGAGAACGGGGCCCAGCATTTT
CDR3aa: CASRLAENGAQHF
j_gene: TRBJ1-5
d_gene: NA
abundance: NA
v_gene: TRBV12-3/TRBV12-4

CDR3nt: TGCAGCGTTGCGAGACAGCAGGACTCTGGAAACACCATATATTTT
CDR3aa: CSVARQQDSGNTIYF
j_gene: TRBJ1-3
d_gene: NA
abundance: NA
v_gene: TRBV29-1

CDR3nt: TGTGCCAGTAGCCCCTCTCGACCGACTCACCGTGGGGGCTACACCTTC
CDR3aa: CASSPSRPTHRGGYTF
j_gene: TRBJ1-2
d_gene: NA
abundance: NA
v_gene: TRBV19

CDR3nt: TGTGCCAGTAGTATAGAAGAGTCGTGGGCGTTGGAGACCCAGTACTTC
CDR3aa: CASSIEESWALETQYF
j_gene: TRBJ2-5
d_gene: NA
abundance: NA
v_gene: TRBV19

CDR3nt: TGTGCCAGCAGTGATGGGACTAGCGGGGGACCCACAGATACGCAGTATTTT
CDR3aa: CASSDGTSGGPTDTQYF
j_gene: TRBJ2-3
d_gene: TRBD2
abundance: NA
v_gene: TRBV2

CDR3nt: TGTGCCAGCAGCCTCTCTTTCGGTGGTCCAACCGGGGCCAACGTCCTGACTTTC
CDR3aa: CASSLSFGGPTGANVLTF
j_gene: TRBJ2-6
d_gene: NA
abundance: NA
v_gene: TRBV14

CDR3nt: TGTGCCAGCAGCCGACTAGCGGGGCCCTACGAGCAGTACTTC
CDR3aa: CASSRLAGPYEQYF
j_gene: TRBJ2-7
d_gene: TRBD2
abundance: NA
v_gene: TRBV11-2

CDR3nt: TGTGCCAGCAGTTACTCCCAGGGAGGCGCCGACTATGGCTACACCTTC
CDR3aa: CASSYSQGGADYGYTF
j_gene: TRBJ1-2
d_gene: NA
abundance: NA
v_gene: TRBV6-2/TRBV6-3

CDR3nt: TGTGCCAGCAGCCGGACAGCGAACACTGAAGCTTTCTTT
CDR3aa: CASSRTANTEAFF
j_gene: TRBJ1-1
d_gene: NA
abundance: NA
v_gene: TRBV6-5